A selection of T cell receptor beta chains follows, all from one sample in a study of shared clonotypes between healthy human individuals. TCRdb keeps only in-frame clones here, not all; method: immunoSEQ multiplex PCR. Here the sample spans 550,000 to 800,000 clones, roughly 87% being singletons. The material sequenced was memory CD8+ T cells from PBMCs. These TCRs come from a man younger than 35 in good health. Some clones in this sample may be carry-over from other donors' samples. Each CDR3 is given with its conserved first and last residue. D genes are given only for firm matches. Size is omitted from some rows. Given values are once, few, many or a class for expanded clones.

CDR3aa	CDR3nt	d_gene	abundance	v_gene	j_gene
CASSVSGRNTEAFF	TGTGCCAGCAGTGTGTCAGGGAGGAACACTGAAGCTTTCTTT	NA	NA	TRBV25-1	TRBJ1-1
CASRTSRDIYYEQYF	TGTGCCAGCAGGACCTCCCGGGACATCTACTACGAGCAGTACTTC	NA	NA	TRBV28	TRBJ2-7
CASSIVQGSDEQFF	TGTGCCAGTAGTATAGTACAGGGATCGGATGAGCAGTTCTTC	NA	NA	TRBV19	TRBJ2-1
CASSPRTGKVTDTQYF	TGTGCCAGCAGCCCACGGACAGGGAAAGTCACAGATACGCAGTATTTT	NA	NA	TRBV21-1	TRBJ2-3
CASSSSSGILNEQFF	TGTGCCAGCAGCTCTTCTAGCGGGATCTTGAATGAGCAGTTCTTC	TRBD2	NA	TRBV11-2	TRBJ2-1
CASSLSQEQETQYF	TGTGCCAGCAGCTTGAGCCAAGAACAAGAGACCCAGTACTTC	NA	NA	TRBV5-6	TRBJ2-5
CASSARGRNEQFF	TGCGCCAGCAGTGCCCGGGGGCGTAATGAGCAGTTCTTC	NA	NA	TRBV10-1	TRBJ2-1
CASSDGPSGSYEQYF	TGTGCCAGCAGTGACGGGCCTAGCGGGAGCTACGAGCAGTACTTC	TRBD2	NA	TRBV6-1	TRBJ2-7
CASSRPWAAGELFF	TGTGCCAGCAGCCGACCCTGGGCGGCCGGGGAGCTGTTTTTT	NA	NA	TRBV28	TRBJ2-2
CASSWTGAKVGAFF	TGTGCCAGCAGTTGGACAGGGGCGAAAGTAGGAGCTTTCTTT	TRBD1	NA	TRBV28	TRBJ1-1
CASSELEGRGTGELFF	TGTGCCAGCAGTGAATTGGAGGGGAGGGGAACCGGGGAGCTGTTTTTT	TRBD2	NA	TRBV25-1	TRBJ2-2
CASSLSDRGRMNTEAFF	TGTGCCAGCAGCCTAAGCGACAGGGGGCGAATGAACACTGAAGCTTTCTTT	TRBD1	NA	TRBV9	TRBJ1-1
CASSGGGEQYF	TGTGCCAGCAGCGGCGGGGGCGAGCAGTACTTC	TRBD2	NA	TRBV9	TRBJ2-7
CASSQLVTNTGELFF	TGTGCCAGCAGCCAACTAGTCACGAACACCGGGGAGCTGTTTTTT	NA	NA	TRBV7-9	TRBJ2-2
CASSLDLSYNEQFF	TGTGCCAGCAGCTTGGACCTATCCTACAATGAGCAGTTCTTC	NA	NA	TRBV5-6	TRBJ2-1
CASSQAPFYGYTF	TGCGCCAGCAGCCAAGCCCCCTTCTATGGCTACACCTTC	NA	NA	TRBV4-1	TRBJ1-2
CSVETGATAYEQYF	TGCAGCGTTGAAACAGGGGCAACCGCCTACGAGCAGTACTTC	TRBD1	NA	TRBV29-1	TRBJ2-7
CASSANYGYTF	TGTGCCAGCAGCGCCAACTATGGCTACACCTTC	NA	NA	TRBV9	TRBJ1-2
CASSLGSGTPYEQYF	TGTGCCAGCAGCTTGGGATCCGGGACACCTTACGAGCAGTACTTC	NA	NA	TRBV5-4	TRBJ2-7
CASSPRHYQETQYF	TGTGCCAGCAGCCCCAGACACTACCAAGAGACCCAGTACTTC	NA	NA	TRBV11-2	TRBJ2-5
CASSLPRTSGNYNEQFF	TGTGCCAGCAGTTTACCCCGAACTAGCGGCAACTACAATGAGCAGTTCTTC	TRBD2	NA	TRBV27	TRBJ2-1
CASSEVYRGVQETQYF	TGTGCCAGCAGTGAAGTCTATCGGGGGGTCCAAGAGACCCAGTACTTC	TRBD2	NA	TRBV2	TRBJ2-5
CASSLGHEQYF	TGCGCCAGCAGCTTGGGCCACGAGCAGTACTTC	NA	NA	TRBV5-1	TRBJ2-7
CASSPPDGYTDTQYF	TGTGCCAGCAGTCCCCCGGACGGGTACACAGATACGCAGTATTTT	NA	many	TRBV28	TRBJ2-3
CASSPRTGSSYEQYF	TGCGCCAGCAGCCCGCGGACAGGGAGCTCCTACGAGCAGTACTTC	TRBD1	NA	TRBV5-1	TRBJ2-7
CASSSKRDRVRQPQHF	TGTGCCAGCAGTTCAAAACGGGACAGGGTGAGGCAGCCCCAGCATTTT	TRBD1	NA	TRBV6-5	TRBJ1-5
CATEGVGTGSMNEQYF	TGTGCCACCGAAGGGGTGGGCACCGGGAGCATGAACGAGCAGTACTTC	NA	once	TRBV27	TRBJ2-7
CASSLMGGPSYEQYF	TGTGCCAGCAGTTTAATGGGGGGCCCCTCCTACGAGCAGTACTTC	NA	NA	TRBV27	TRBJ2-7
CASSAKFPGLAGYEQYF	TGTGCCAGCAGCGCCAAGTTTCCGGGACTAGCGGGATACGAGCAGTACTTC	TRBD2	NA	TRBV7-9	TRBJ2-7
CAWNHRGLNQPQHF	TGTGCCTGGAATCACAGGGGCCTGAATCAGCCCCAGCATTTT	TRBD1	NA	TRBV30	TRBJ1-5
CASSLVSTDTQYF	TGTGCCAGCAGCTTAGTCAGCACAGATACGCAGTATTTT	NA	NA	TRBV7-9	TRBJ2-3
CASSQMDRRDTF	TGTGCCAGCAGCCAGATGGACAGACGAGACACCTTC	NA	few	TRBV7-9	TRBJ1-2
CASSQGWAYGYTF	TGCGCCAGCAGCCAAGGATGGGCGTACGGCTACACCTTC	NA	once	TRBV4-1	TRBJ1-2
CATSRTFSYNEQFF	TGTGCCACCAGCAGGACTTTCTCCTACAATGAGCAGTTCTTC	NA	NA	TRBV15	TRBJ2-1
CASSADRDAVSYEQYF	TGCGCCAGCAGCGCGGACCGGGACGCAGTCTCCTACGAGCAGTACTTC	NA	once	TRBV5-1	TRBJ2-7
CASSLVWREETQYF	TGTGCCAGCAGCTTAGTTTGGAGGGAAGAGACCCAGTACTTC	NA	NA	TRBV11-2	TRBJ2-5
CASSPRGAAQPQHF	TGTGCCAGCAGCCCAAGGGGGGCGGCTCAGCCCCAGCATTTT	NA	NA	TRBV6-5	TRBJ1-5
CASSKSGYEQYF	TGTGCCAGCAGTAAAAGCGGGTACGAGCAGTACTTC	NA	NA	TRBV27	TRBJ2-7
CASTPIGGEQETQYF	TGTGCCAGCACCCCTATTGGCGGGGAACAAGAGACCCAGTACTTC	NA	NA	TRBV7-9	TRBJ2-5
CASSLFLSGDEQYF	TGTGCCAGCAGTTTATTTCTAAGCGGCGACGAGCAGTACTTC	NA	once	TRBV27	TRBJ2-7
CASSILSEDNEQFF	TGTGCCAGTAGTATTTTGTCTGAAGACAATGAGCAGTTCTTC	NA	NA	TRBV19	TRBJ2-1
CASSLVGGEAFF	TGCGCCAGCAGCTTGGTTGGGGGTGAAGCTTTCTTT	NA	NA	TRBV5-1	TRBJ1-1
CASSLQRTSGAYEQYF	TGTGCCAGCAGTTTACAAAGGACTAGCGGGGCCTACGAGCAGTACTTC	TRBD2	once	TRBV27	TRBJ2-7
CASSLRGAWEEDTQYF	TGTGCCAGCAGCCTCCGGGGGGCGTGGGAGGAAGATACGCAGTATTTT	NA	NA	TRBV7-3	TRBJ2-3
CASSPVFSTVTEAFF	TGTGCCAGCAGCCCCGTTTTTTCTACGGTCACTGAAGCTTTCTTT	NA	NA	TRBV9	TRBJ1-1
CASSLESSGAIDTQYF	TGCGCCAGCAGCTTGGAGTCTAGCGGGGCGATAGATACGCAGTATTTT	TRBD2	NA	TRBV5-1	TRBJ2-3
CASRNRVVSNQPQHF	TGTGCCAGCAGGAACAGGGTAGTCAGCAATCAGCCCCAGCATTTT	NA	NA	TRBV6-1	TRBJ1-5
CASRGAGAYNEQFF	TGTGCCAGCAGAGGGGCGGGAGCATACAATGAGCAGTTCTTC	TRBD2	once	TRBV2	TRBJ2-1
CASTDRYEQYF	TGTGCCAGCACCGACAGGTACGAGCAGTACTTC	NA	NA	TRBV27	TRBJ2-7
CASSEGLGGEQYF	TGTGCCAGCAGTGAAGGGCTTGGAGGCGAGCAGTACTTC	NA	NA	TRBV25-1	TRBJ2-7